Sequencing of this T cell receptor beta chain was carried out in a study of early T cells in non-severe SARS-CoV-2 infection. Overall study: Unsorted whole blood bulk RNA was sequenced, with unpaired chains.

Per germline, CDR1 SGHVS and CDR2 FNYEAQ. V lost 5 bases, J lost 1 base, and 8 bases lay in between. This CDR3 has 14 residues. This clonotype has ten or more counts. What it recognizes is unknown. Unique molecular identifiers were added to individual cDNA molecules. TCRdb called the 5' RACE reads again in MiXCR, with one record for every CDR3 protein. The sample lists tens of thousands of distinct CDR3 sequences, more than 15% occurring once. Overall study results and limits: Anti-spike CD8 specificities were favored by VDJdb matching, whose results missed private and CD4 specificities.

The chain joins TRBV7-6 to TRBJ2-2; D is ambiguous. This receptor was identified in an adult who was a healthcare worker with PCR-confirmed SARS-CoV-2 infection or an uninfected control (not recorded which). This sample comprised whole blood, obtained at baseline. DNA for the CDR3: TGTGCCAGCAGCCTTAAGAGGAACACCGGGGAGCTGTTTTTT. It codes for CASSLKRNTGELFF.